The 30 T cell receptor beta chains below come from one sample, sequenced in a study of T cells after posttransplantation cyclophosphamide. The data were produced by immunoSEQ multiplex PCR, yet TCRdb's version contains in-frame clones alone and is incomplete. The table lists 45,000 to 60,000 clones, about 90% of them singletons. Source material: PBMCs. The receptors were sampled from a woman between 45 and 65 years old in good health and a related stem cell transplant donor.

The V call is TRBV5-1, the J call TRBJ2-6, with TRBD2 as a possible D gene (5 bases). This CDR3 region has 17 residues. The V end lost 1 base, the J end lost 0 bases, and 11 bases lay between the germline ends. Germline CDR1 is SGHRS and CDR2 is YFSETQ. In DNA, the CDR3 is TGCGCCAGCAGCTTGAGGACGGGAAACTCTGGGGCCAACGTCCTGACTTTC. Translating gives CASSLRTGNSGANVLTF.

This chain uses TRBV20-1 with TRBJ1-1; D is undetermined. The CDR3 extends over 11 amino acids. V lost 5 bases and J 6 bases, leaving 10 bases between the germline ends. The germline gives CDR1 DFQATT, CDR2 SNEGSKA (reference sequence). The DNA of the CDR3 is TGCAGTGCTTCGAGGGTGGCTGAAGCTTTCTTT. Translated: CSASRVAEAFF.

The chain is built from TRBV10-3 and TRBJ1-1; D is ambiguous. CDR1 is ENHRY and CDR2 is SYGVKD in the germline V gene. Trimming shortened V by 5 bases and J by 5 bases, and 9 bases separated the two germline ends. The CDR3 has 12 residues. The CDR3 protein is CAISSSGTEAFF. The CDR3 DNA sequence: TGTGCCATCAGTTCCTCAGGTACTGAAGCTTTCTTT.

The gene calls are TRBV5-1 and TRBJ2-5; 9 bases map to TRBD2. The last part of the DNA fits TRBJ2-7 better; the J call may be wrong. Looked up from germline, CDR1 is SGHRS and CDR2 is YFSETQ. There are 14 residues in the CDR3. DNA for the CDR3: TGCGCCAGCAGCCCGAGCGGGGGGACCTACGAGCAGTACTTC. Translated, it gives CASSPSGGTYEQYF.

The chain recombines TRBV6-6 with TRBJ1-1, with D possibly being TRBD1 (6 bases). The germline V and J ends were trimmed by 1 base and 0 bases, with 12 bases remaining between them. Germline V CDR1 and CDR2: MNHNY, SVGAGI (reference sequence). The CDR3 has 16 residues. The CDR3 loop reads CASSYYRDRMNTEAFF. In DNA form, the CDR3 reads TGTGCCAGCAGTTACTACAGGGATCGAATGAACACTGAAGCTTTCTTT.

The chain couples TRBV10-3 to TRBJ2-1; 9 nucleotides match TRBD1. Germline CDR1 and CDR2: ENHRY and SYGVKD. Trimming took 5 bases from V and 0 from J; bases not matched to a gene: 2. The CDR3 runs to 15 residues. The CDR3 region has the DNA TGTGCCATCAGTACAGGGGGCCCCTCCTACAATGAGCAGTTCTTC. This translates into CAISTGGPSYNEQFF.

The V and J genes are TRBV11-3 and TRBJ1-1, with D perhaps matching TRBD1 (6 bases). Trimming took off 8 bases at V and 5 bases at J, with 15 bases between the two ends. This CDR3 is 13 amino acids long. Germline CDR1 and CDR2: SGHNT and YENEEA. The CDR3 DNA reads as TGTGCCAGCGCGAAGGCAGGGGAGACTGAAGCTTTCTTT. Its translation is CASAKAGETEAFF.

This clone was found once. J is TRBJ2-5 and V is TRBV5-4, with D perhaps TRBD2 (6 bases). The J call is doubtful: the DNA matches TRBJ2-7 better. There are 15 residues in the CDR3. CDR1 and CDR2 from the germline V gene are SGHNT and YYREEE (reference sequence). The CDR3 DNA reads as TGTGCCAGCAGCTTGTTTAGCGGCGGGTCCTACGAGCAGTACTTC. It yields the protein CASSLFSGGSYEQYF.

The rearrangement links TRBV6-5 to TRBJ1-5; D possibly corresponds to TRBD1 (6 bases). V was clipped by 5 bases and J by 3 bases, with 11 bases between them. The CDR3 covers 14 residues. Germline V gives CDR1 MNHEY, CDR2 SVGAGI. CDR3 sequence reads: CASSKRGNNQPQHF. For the CDR3, the DNA is TGTGCCAGCAGTAAAAGGGGGAACAATCAGCCCCAGCATTTT.

The chain uses TRBV27 and TRBJ1-2; possible D gene TRBD1, 5 bases. CDR1 MNHEY and CDR2 SMNVEV come from the germline V gene (reference sequence). Deletions cut 3 bases from V and 6 bases from J, with 11 bases between. The CDR3 spans 13 residues. CDR3 amino acids: CASSFSGTNGYTF. In nucleotides, the CDR3 is TGTGCCAGCAGTTTTTCAGGGACTAATGGCTACACCTTC.

V usage is TRBV5-5 and J usage is TRBJ1-5, with TRBD1 as a possible D gene (5 bases). V lost 4 bases and J lost 4, with 18 bases in between. The CDR3 runs to 16 residues. Germline CDR1 is SGHKS and CDR2 is YYEKEE (reference sequence). CDR3: CASSPGPRQINQPQHF. The CDR3 DNA reads TGTGCCAGCAGCCCCGGACCCAGACAGATTAATCAGCCCCAGCATTTT.

The rearrangement links TRBV5-1 to TRBJ2-1, with TRBD2 identical over 7 bases. V gave up 1 base and J gave up 7 bases; unmatched junction bases: 5. This CDR3 is built from 14 residues. Germline V gene lookup returns CDR1 SGHRS and CDR2 YFSETQ. CDR3 bases: TGCGCCAGCAGCTTGTCGGGAGGCGGAAATGAGCAGTTCTTC. It specifies CASSLSGGGNEQFF.

This chain connects TRBV6-4 to TRBJ2-2, with D tentatively TRBD1 (5 bases). This CDR3 spans 15 amino acids. Between the trimmed V and J ends, which lost 2 bases and 4 bases, there was a span of 11 bases. CDR1 and CDR2 (germline): MRHNA, SNTAGT. CDR3 DNA: TGTGCCAGCAGTGACCAACTTAGGGGCACCGGGGAGCTGTTTTTT. The encoded protein is CASSDQLRGTGELFF.

The rearrangement uses TRBV6-1 and TRBJ2-1; tentatively, D is TRBD2 (7 bases). The length of the CDR3 is 13 residues. V was cut by 3 bases and J by 9 bases, with 12 bases left in between. In germline, CDR1 is MNHNS, CDR2 SASEGT. The CDR3 bases are TGTGCCAGCAGTGACGTAGGGGGGGGTGAGCAGTTCTTC. Translation gives CASSDVGGGEQFF.

The chain joins TRBV10-2 to TRBJ1-4; D call uncertain. The CDR3 consists of 15 residues. Germline lookup yields CDR1 WSHSY and CDR2 SAAADI. V lost 3 bases and J lost 0, with 8 bases in between. The CDR3 coding sequence is TGCGCCAGCAGTGACCCGATAGCAACTAATGAAAAACTGTTTTTT. This gives the protein CASSDPIATNEKLFF.

The V and J genes are TRBV5-4 and TRBJ1-3; maybe TRBD1 (6 bases). Trimming removed 4 bases at V and 0 bases at J, with 14 bases between. The CDR3 contains 16 residues. Germline CDR1 SGHNT, CDR2 YYREEE (reference sequence). CDR3 residues: CASSPTGPGSGNTIYF. CDR3 bases: TGTGCCAGCAGCCCGACAGGCCCTGGCTCTGGAAACACCATATATTTT.

V usage is TRBV9 and J usage is TRBJ2-1; 8 nucleotides line up with TRBD1. This CDR3 is built from 13 residues. In germline, CDR1 is SGDLS, CDR2 YYNGEE. V shed 2 bases, J shed 8 bases, and the junction held 3 bases outside the gene matches. CDR3 sequence (DNA): TGTGCCAGCAGCGTCCAGGGGGCCCATGAGCAGTTCTTC. It is translated as CASSVQGAHEQFF.

V usage is TRBV14 and J usage is TRBJ1-4; TRBD1 agrees at 9 bases. Germline V gene lookup returns CDR1 SGHDN and CDR2 FVKESK. Germline trimming cut 2 bases from V and 8 bases from J; bases unmatched to any gene: 6. The CDR3 consists of 15 residues. CDR3 DNA sequence: TGTGCCAGCAGCCAACCGACAGGGGGGGAAGAAAAACTGTTTTTT. Translating gives CASSQPTGGEEKLFF.

This clone turned up a few times. The chain recombines TRBV6-1 with TRBJ1-1, with unresolved D. V shed 4 bases and J shed 3 bases, with 15 bases lying between them. Germline values: CDR1 MNHNS, CDR2 SASEGT. The CDR3 contains 15 residues. CDR3 region: CASSGSRGEDTEAFF. In nucleotides, the CDR3 is TGTGCCAGCAGTGGGTCCCGGGGAGAGGACACTGAAGCTTTCTTT.

V and J are TRBV10-2 and TRBJ1-4, with D unresolved. From germline, CDR1 is WSHSY and CDR2 SAAADI. CDR3 length: 16 amino acids. V was clipped by 0 bases and J by 4 bases, with 12 bases between them. The CDR3 bases are TGCGCCAGCAGTGAGTCGACGGAGGGTGTTAATGAAAAACTGTTTTTT. This translates into CASSESTEGVNEKLFF.

The chain joins TRBV6-4 to TRBJ2-3, with D possibly matching TRBD2 (6 bases). This CDR3 region has 14 residues. Trimming took off 3 bases at V and 4 bases at J, with 11 bases between the two ends. The V gene's germline CDR1 is MRHNA and CDR2 SNTAGT. CDR3 amino acids: CASSETSGADTQYF. The CDR3 region has the DNA TGTGCCAGCAGTGAGACTAGTGGGGCAGATACGCAGTATTTT.

Here the CDR3 reads CASGFGQGRSPLHF. For the CDR3, the DNA is TGTGCTAGTGGTTTCGGACAGGGGCGGTCACCCCTCCACTTT. The V call is TRBV12-5, the J call TRBJ1-6; TRBD1 aligns across 9 bases. Germline lookup yields CDR1 LGHNT and CDR2 FRNRAP. V lost 3 bases and J lost 10; bases outside the gene matches: 4. This CDR3 spans 14 amino acids.

The chain combines TRBV14 with TRBJ2-5; 11 nucleotides agree with TRBD2. The tail of the sequence fits TRBJ2-7 better, so the J call may be wrong. The CDR3 totals 14 residues. CDR1 SGHDN and CDR2 FVKESK come from the germline V gene. The CDR3 nucleotides are TGTGCCAGCAGCCGGGGGACTAGCGGTTACGAGCAGTACTTC. Translating it yields CASSRGTSGYEQYF.

The chain couples TRBV7-9 to TRBJ2-7, with D maybe TRBD2 (5 bases). The germline gives CDR1 SEHNR, CDR2 FQNEAQ (reference sequence). This CDR3 comprises 16 residues. Trimming took off 0 bases at V and 2 bases at J, with 14 bases between the two ends. The CDR3 loop is CASSLAPRDTPYEQYF. The CDR3 DNA is TGTGCCAGCAGCTTAGCACCACGGGATACCCCCTACGAGCAGTACTTC.

The chain uses TRBV15 and TRBJ2-1; TRBD1 agrees at 7 bases. The V segment lost 2 bases and the J segment 4 bases; nucleotides outside the gene matches: 8. Germline-derived CDR1 and CDR2 are LNHNV and YYDKDF (reference sequence). This CDR3 comprises 16 residues. CDR3 nucleotide sequence: TGTGCCACCAGCAGACAGGACAGGAGCCCATACAATGAGCAGTTCTTC. Encoded protein: CATSRQDRSPYNEQFF.

The V call is TRBV7-8, the J call TRBJ2-1; a possible D gene is TRBD1 (6 bases). CDR3 length: 14 residues. The V gene's germline CDR1 is SGHVS and CDR2 FQNEAQ. The V end lost 1 base, the J end lost 9 bases, and 13 bases lay between the germline ends. CDR3 nucleotides: TGTGCCAGCAGCTTAGGTGGGGGCGAGGGTGAGCAGTTCTTC. This translates into CASSLGGGEGEQFF.

The chain joins TRBV27 to TRBJ1-5; D is uncertain. The V end lost 3 bases, the J end lost 6 bases, and 12 bases lay between the germline ends. The CDR3 extends over 14 amino acids. Germline CDR1 reads MNHEY; CDR2 reads SMNVEV (reference sequence). The DNA of the CDR3 is TGTGCCAGCAGTTTCAGGAGGGTGGGTCAGCCCCAGCATTTT. Amino acids: CASSFRRVGQPQHF.

The chain is built from TRBV5-4 and TRBJ2-3, with TRBD1 identical over 7 bases. Trimming removed 1 base from V and 3 bases from J; junction bases left unmatched: 5. The CDR3 spans 15 residues. From germline, CDR1 is SGHNT and CDR2 YYREEE (reference sequence). The CDR3 sequence: CASSLPEQGTDTQYF. The CDR3 DNA reads as TGTGCCAGCAGCTTGCCCGAACAGGGGACAGATACGCAGTATTTT.

Here the CDR3 reads CASTYRGGREKLFF. The CDR3 nucleotides are TGTGCCAGCACCTACAGGGGTGGACGAGAAAAACTGTTTTTT. The chain employs TRBV28 and TRBJ1-4; 7 nucleotides match TRBD1. This CDR3 spans 14 amino acids. V dropped 7 bases and J dropped 8; count of bases not matched to a gene: 10. Germline loops: CDR1 MDHEN, CDR2 SYDVKM.

This clone showed up just once. In nucleotides, the CDR3 is TGTGCCAGCAGTTATGGGGGCCGGTACGAGCAGTACTTC. Protein product: CASSYGGRYEQYF. The chain couples TRBV6-5 to TRBJ2-5; possible D gene TRBD1, 6 bases. The J call could be wrong; TRBJ2-7 is a better fit for the DNA end. Germline values: CDR1 MNHEY, CDR2 SVGAGI. The CDR3 loop spans 13 amino acids.